This T cell receptor beta chain derives from a study of OX40 agonist ivuxolimab in advanced cancers. TCRdb's copy holds only in-frame clones and misses some; the assay was immunoSEQ multiplex PCR. The sample carries approximately 82,000 clones, 70% to 90% recorded once. The TCR originated in an adult with an advanced solid tumor such as melanoma, head and neck, liver or kidney cancer. The input for sequencing was CD4+ or CD8+ T cells sorted from blood, taken in a trial of the OX40 agonist ivuxolimab.

CDR3 amino acids: CASSPSVLAVSGTQYF. The CDR3, as DNA: TGTGCCAGCAGTCCCTCGGTCCTAGCGGTTTCGGGTACGCAGTATTTT. The gene calls are TRBV7-9 and TRBJ2-3; 7 bases map to TRBD2. V lost 6 bases, J lost 8 bases, and 17 bases stayed unmatched. The germline V gene encodes CDR1 SEHNR and CDR2 FQNEAQ (reference sequence). The CDR3 is 16 amino acids.